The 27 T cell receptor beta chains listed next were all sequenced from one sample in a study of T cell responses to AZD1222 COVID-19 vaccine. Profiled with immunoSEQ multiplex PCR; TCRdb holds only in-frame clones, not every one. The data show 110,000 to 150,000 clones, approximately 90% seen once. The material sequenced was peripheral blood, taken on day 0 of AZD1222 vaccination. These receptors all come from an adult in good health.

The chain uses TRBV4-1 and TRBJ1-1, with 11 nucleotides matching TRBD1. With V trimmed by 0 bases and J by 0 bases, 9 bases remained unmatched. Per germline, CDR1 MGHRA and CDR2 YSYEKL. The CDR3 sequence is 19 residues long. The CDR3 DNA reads TGCGCCAGCAGCCAAGACGGACAGGGGGCGATCGGGATGAACACTGAAGCTTTCTTT. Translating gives CASSQDGQGAIGMNTEAFF.

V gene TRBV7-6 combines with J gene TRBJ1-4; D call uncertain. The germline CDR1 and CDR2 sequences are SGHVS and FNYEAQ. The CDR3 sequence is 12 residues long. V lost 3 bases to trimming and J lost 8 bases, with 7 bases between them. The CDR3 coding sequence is TGTGCCAGCAGCTTCGTCGGGGAAAAACTGTTTTTT. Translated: CASSFVGEKLFF.

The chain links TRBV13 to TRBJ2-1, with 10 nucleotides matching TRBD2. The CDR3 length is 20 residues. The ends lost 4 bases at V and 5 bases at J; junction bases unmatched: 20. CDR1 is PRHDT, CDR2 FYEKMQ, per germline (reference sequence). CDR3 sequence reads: CASSSTSIPPPSGGDNEQFF. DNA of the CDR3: TGTGCCAGCAGCTCAACCTCAATACCCCCGCCTAGCGGGGGAGACAATGAGCAGTTCTTC.

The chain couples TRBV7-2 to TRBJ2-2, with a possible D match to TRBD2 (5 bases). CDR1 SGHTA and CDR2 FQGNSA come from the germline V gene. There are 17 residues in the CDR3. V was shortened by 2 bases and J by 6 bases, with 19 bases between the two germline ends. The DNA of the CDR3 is TGTGCCAGCAGCTTATTCGGGATAGGGAGAGAATCCGGGGAGCTGTTTTTT. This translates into CASSLFGIGRESGELFF.

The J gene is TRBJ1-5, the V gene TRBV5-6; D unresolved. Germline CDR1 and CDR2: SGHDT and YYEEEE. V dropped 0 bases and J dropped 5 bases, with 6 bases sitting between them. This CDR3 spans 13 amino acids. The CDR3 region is CASSLDLDQPQHF. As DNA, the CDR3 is TGTGCCAGCAGCTTGGACCTAGATCAGCCCCAGCATTTT.

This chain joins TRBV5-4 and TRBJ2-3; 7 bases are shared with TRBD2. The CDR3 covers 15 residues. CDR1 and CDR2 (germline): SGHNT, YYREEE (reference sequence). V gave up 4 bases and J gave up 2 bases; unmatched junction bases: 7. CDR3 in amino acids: CASSPRGTTTDTQYF. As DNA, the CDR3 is TGTGCCAGCAGCCCCCGGGGGACTACCACAGATACGCAGTATTTT.

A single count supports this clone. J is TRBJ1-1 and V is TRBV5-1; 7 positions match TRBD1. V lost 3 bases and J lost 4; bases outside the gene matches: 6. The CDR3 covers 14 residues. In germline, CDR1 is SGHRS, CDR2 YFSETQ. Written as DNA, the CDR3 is TGCGCCAGCAGCTCAACAGGGGTGATCACTGAAGCTTTCTTT. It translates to CASSSTGVITEAFF.

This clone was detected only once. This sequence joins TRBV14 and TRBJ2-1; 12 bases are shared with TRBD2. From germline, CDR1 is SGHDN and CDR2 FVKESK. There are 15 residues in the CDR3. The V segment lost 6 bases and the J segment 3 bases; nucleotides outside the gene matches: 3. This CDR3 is CASRTSGGHYNEQFF. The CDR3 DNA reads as TGTGCCAGCAGAACTAGCGGGGGGCACTACAATGAGCAGTTCTTC.

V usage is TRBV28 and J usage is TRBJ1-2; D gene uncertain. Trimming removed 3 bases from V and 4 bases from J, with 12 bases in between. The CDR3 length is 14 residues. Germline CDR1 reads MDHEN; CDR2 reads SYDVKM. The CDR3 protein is CASSFSPQLYGYTF. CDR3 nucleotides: TGTGCCAGCAGTTTTAGTCCCCAGCTCTATGGCTACACCTTC.

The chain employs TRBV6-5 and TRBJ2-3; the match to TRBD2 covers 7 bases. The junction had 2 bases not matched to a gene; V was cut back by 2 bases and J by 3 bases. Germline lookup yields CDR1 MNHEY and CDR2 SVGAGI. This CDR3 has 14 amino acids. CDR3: CASSYGRATDTQYF. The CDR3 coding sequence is TGTGCCAGCAGTTACGGGAGGGCTACAGATACGCAGTATTTT.

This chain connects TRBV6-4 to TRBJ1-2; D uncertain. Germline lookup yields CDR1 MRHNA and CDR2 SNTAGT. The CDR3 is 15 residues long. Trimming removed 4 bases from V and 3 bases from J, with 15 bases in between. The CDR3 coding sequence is TGTGCCAGCAGTGGGCCCCTTAGGTACTACTATGGCTACACCTTC. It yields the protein CASSGPLRYYYGYTF.

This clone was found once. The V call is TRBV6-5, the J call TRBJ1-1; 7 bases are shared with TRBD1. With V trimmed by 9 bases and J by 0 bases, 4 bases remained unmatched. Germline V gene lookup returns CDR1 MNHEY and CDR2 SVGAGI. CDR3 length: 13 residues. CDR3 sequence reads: CARNRGMNTEAFF. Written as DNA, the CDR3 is TGTGCCAGGAACAGGGGAATGAACACTGAAGCTTTCTTT.

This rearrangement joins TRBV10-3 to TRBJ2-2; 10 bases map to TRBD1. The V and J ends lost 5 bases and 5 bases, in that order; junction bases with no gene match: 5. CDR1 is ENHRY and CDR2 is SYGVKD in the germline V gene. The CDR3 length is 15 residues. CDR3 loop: CAISNMDRGTGELFF. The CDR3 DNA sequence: TGTGCCATCAGTAACATGGACAGGGGGACCGGGGAGCTGTTTTTT.

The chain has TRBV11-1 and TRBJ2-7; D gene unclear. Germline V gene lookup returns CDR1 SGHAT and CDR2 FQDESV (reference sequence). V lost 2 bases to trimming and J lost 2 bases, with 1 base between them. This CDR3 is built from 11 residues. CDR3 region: CASSLTYEQYF. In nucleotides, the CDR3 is TGTGCCAGCAGCTTAACCTACGAGCAGTACTTC.

CDR3 nucleotide sequence: TGTGCCAGTAGTATGCGAGGGTCAAGCAATCAGCCCCAGCATTTT. The encoded protein is CASSMRGSSNQPQHF. The chain employs TRBV19 and TRBJ1-5; no clear D. This CDR3 is built from 15 residues. Trimming stripped 3 bases from V and 1 base from J, with 10 bases between. Germline assignment: CDR1 LNHDA and CDR2 SQIVND (reference sequence).

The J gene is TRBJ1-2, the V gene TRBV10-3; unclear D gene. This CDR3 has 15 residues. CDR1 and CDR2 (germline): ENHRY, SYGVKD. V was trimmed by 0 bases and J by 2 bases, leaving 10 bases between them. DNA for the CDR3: TGTGCCATCAGTGAGTCGTTCGGACCAAACTATGGCTACACCTTC. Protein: CAISESFGPNYGYTF.

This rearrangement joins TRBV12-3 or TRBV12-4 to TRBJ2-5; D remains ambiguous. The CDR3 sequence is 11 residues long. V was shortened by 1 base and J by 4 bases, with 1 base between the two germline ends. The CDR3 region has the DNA TGTGCCAGCAGTTTAGGAGAGACCCAGTACTTC. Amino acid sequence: CASSLGETQYF.

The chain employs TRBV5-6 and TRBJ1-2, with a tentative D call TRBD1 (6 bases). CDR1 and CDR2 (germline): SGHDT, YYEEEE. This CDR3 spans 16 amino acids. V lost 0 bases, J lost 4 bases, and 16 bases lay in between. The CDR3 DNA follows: TGTGCCAGCAGCTTGGCTGGGGGCAGGAGTGTCTATGGCTACACCTTC. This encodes CASSLAGGRSVYGYTF.

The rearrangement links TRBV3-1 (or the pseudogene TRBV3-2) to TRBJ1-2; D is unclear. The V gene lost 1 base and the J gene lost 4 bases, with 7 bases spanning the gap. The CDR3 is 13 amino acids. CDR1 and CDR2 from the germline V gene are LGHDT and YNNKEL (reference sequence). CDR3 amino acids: CASSQGPLYGYTF. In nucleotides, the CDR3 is TGTGCCAGCAGCCAAGGCCCGCTCTATGGCTACACCTTC.

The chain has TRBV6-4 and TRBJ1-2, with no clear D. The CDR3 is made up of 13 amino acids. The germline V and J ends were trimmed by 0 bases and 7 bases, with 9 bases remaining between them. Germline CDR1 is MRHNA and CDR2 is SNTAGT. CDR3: CASSDSTDSGYTF. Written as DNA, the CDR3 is TGTGCCAGCAGTGACTCGACGGACTCTGGCTACACCTTC.

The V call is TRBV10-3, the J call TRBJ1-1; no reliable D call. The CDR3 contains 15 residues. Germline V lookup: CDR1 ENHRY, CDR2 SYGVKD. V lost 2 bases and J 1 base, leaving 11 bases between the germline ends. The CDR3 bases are TGTGCCATCAGTGAGGGGTTTTCAGAGAACACTGAAGCTTTCTTT. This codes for CAISEGFSENTEAFF.

The CDR3 is CASSLRGGGATDTQYF. For the CDR3, the DNA is TGTGCCAGCAGCTTAAGGGGCGGGGGGGCCACAGATACGCAGTATTTT. The J gene is TRBJ2-3, the V gene TRBV7-2; TRBD2 matches at 9 bases. The germline V gene encodes CDR1 SGHTA and CDR2 FQGNSA. This CDR3 has 16 residues. J was trimmed by 2 bases and V by 2 bases; bases with no gene match: 5.

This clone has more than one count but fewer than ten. CDR3 loop: CASRPTRGSYGYTF. The CDR3 DNA reads as TGTGCCAGTAGGCCTACACGGGGGAGCTATGGCTACACCTTC. This chain uses TRBV19 with TRBJ1-2; possible D gene TRBD1, 5 bases. The CDR3 sequence is 14 residues long. V was cut by 6 bases and J by 4 bases, with 15 bases left in between. CDR1 and CDR2 from the germline V gene are LNHDA and SQIVND (reference sequence).

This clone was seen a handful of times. This chain's CDR3 is CASSYSGSKNIQYF. As DNA, the CDR3 is TGTGCCAGCAGTTATTCAGGGTCAAAAAACATTCAGTACTTC. The chain joins TRBV6-2 or TRBV6-3 to TRBJ2-4, with D possibly matching TRBD1 (5 bases). V shed 3 bases and J shed 4 bases, with 10 bases lying between them. CDR3 length: 14 amino acids. The germline CDR1 and CDR2 sequences are MNHEY and SVGEGT.

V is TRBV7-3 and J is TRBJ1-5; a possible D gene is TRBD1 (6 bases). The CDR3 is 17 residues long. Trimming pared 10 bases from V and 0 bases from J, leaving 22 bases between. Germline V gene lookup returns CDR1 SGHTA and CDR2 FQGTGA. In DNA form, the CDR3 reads TGTGCCAAACCACCCGAAAGGGGGGCCTATAGCAATCAGCCCCAGCATTTT. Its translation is CAKPPERGAYSNQPQHF. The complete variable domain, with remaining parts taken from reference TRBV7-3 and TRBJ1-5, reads GAGVSQTPSNKVTEKGKYVELRCDPISGHTALYWYRQSLGQGPEFLIYFQGTGAADDSGLPNDRFFAVRPEGSVSTLKIQRTERGDSAVYLCAKPPERGAYSNQPQHFGDGTRLSIL.

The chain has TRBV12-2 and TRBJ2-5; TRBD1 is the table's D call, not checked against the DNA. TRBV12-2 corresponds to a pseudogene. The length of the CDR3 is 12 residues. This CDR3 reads CASRPCRGTQYF. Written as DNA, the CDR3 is TGTGCAAGTCGCCCCTGTAGGGGGACCCAGTACTTC.

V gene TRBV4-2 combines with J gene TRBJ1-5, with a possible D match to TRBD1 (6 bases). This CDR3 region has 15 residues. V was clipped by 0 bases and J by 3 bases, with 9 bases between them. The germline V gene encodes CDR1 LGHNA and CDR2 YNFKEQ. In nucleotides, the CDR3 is TGTGCCAGCAGCCAAGATAGACAGGACAATCAGCCCCAGCATTTT. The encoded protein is CASSQDRQDNQPQHF.